These T cell receptor beta chains were read from a single sample in a study of spatial heterogeneity in lung cancer. TCRdb analysed the 5' RACE reads with MiXCR anew, one entry per CDR3 protein. The sample lists about 8,800 distinct CDR3 sequences; roughly 4.7% were seen once. The sample was lung tumor tissue, taken at surgery. All receptors come from a female donor with early-stage non-small cell lung cancer. The CDR3 runs from the conserved cysteine through the conserved F or W. D genes are given only for firm matches. Sizes are listed as once, few or many counts, or a class when the clone is expanded.

J gene,CDR3 length,D gene,clone size,V gene,CDR3 DNA,CDR3 protein
TRBJ2-1,14,TRBD2,many,TRBV7-6,TGTGCCAGCAGCTTCGGCGGGAGTCGAAATGAGCAGTTCTTC,CASSFGGSRNEQFF
TRBJ2-5,13,.,many,TRBV2,TGTGCCAGCAGTCTTAAAGAGAGGGAGACCCAGTACTTC,CASSLKERETQYF
TRBJ2-2,13,.,many,TRBV19,TGTGCCAGTACCGGCCGCAACACCGGGGAGCTGTTTTTT,CASTGRNTGELFF
TRBJ1-2,16,TRBD1,medium-sized,TRBV12-3/TRBV12-4,TGTGCCAGCAGTTTTGGGACAGGAGGCCTCTTCTATGGCTACACCTTC,CASSFGTGGLFYGYTF
TRBJ1-5,15,TRBD1,medium-sized,TRBV18,TGTGCCAGCTCTTGGGGTGGACAGGGCAATCAGCCCCAGCATTTT,CASSWGGQGNQPQHF
TRBJ2-1,16,TRBD2,many,TRBV19,TGTGCCAGTAGTATCCAAACTAGCGGTGACTACAATGAGCAGTTCTTC,CASSIQTSGDYNEQFF
TRBJ1-5,18,.,many,TRBV19,TGTGCCAGTAAGGAGGGGGGGGGCGCAGAAAGGAGCAATCAGCCCCAGCATTTT,CASKEGGGAERSNQPQHF
TRBJ2-4,16,TRBD2,medium-sized,TRBV25-1,TGTGCCAGCAGCACACTAGCGGGAGGAGATTTGGACATTCAGTACTTC,CASSTLAGGDLDIQYF
TRBJ2-1,17,.,medium-sized,TRBV24-1,TGTGCCACCAGTGATTTGCTTGGGGGACGATCCTACAATGAGCAGTTCTTC,CATSDLLGGRSYNEQFF
TRBJ2-5,15,TRBD2,medium-sized,TRBV10-2,TGCGCCAGCAGTGAGTCGGGACTAGCTGAAGAGACCCAGTACTTC,CASSESGLAEETQYF
TRBJ1-6,15,.,many,TRBV6-5,TGTGCCAGCAGTTACGGTGTCAGGGTCACTTCACCCCTCCACTTT,CASSYGVRVTSPLHF
TRBJ2-6,16,TRBD1,medium-sized,TRBV20-1,TGCAGTGCTAAGGGGACAGGATTCTCTGGGGCCAACGTCCTGACTTTC,CSAKGTGFSGANVLTF
TRBJ1-5,16,.,few,TRBV28,TGTGCCAGCAGTAATCCAGGGGTCCGTATTTGGTGGCCCCAGCATTTT,CASSNPGVRIWWPQHF
TRBJ1-1,15,.,medium-sized,TRBV12-5,TGTGCTAGCCGTCCGGGCAGGTCCATGAACACTGAAGCTTTCTTT,CASRPGRSMNTEAFF
TRBJ1-5,11,.,many,TRBV2,TGTGCCAGCAGTGGGGGTCAGCCCCAGCATTTT,CASSGGQPQHF
TRBJ2-3,18,TRBD2,many,TRBV27,TGTGCCTCTCAGCGGGTACTAGCGGGCCCATGGGGCACAGATACGCAGTATTTT,CASQRVLAGPWGTDTQYF
TRBJ2-7,12,.,many,TRBV18,TGTGCCAGCTCGTTAGGGACCTACGAGCAGTACTTC,CASSLGTYEQYF
TRBJ1-1,15,.,many,TRBV7-9,TGTGCCAGCAGCTTAGTAACGGGTAGGAGTCAGCAAGCTTTCTTT,CASSLVTGRSQQAFF
TRBJ2-3,14,.,many,TRBV12-3/TRBV12-4,TGTGCCAGCAGTTTAGGGGGGGTGAGCGATACGCAGTATTTT,CASSLGGVSDTQYF
TRBJ1-6,15,.,many,TRBV5-1,TGCGCCAGCAGCTTGGACAACTTTGCTAATTCACCCCTCCACTTT,CASSLDNFANSPLHF
TRBJ2-7,13,.,many,TRBV12-3/TRBV12-4,TGTGCCAGCAGTTTCGGGGTCGGAGACTGGCAGTACTTC,CASSFGVGDWQYF
TRBJ2-7,13,.,medium-sized,TRBV9,TGTGCCAGCAGCGTAACGGGCCTGGAAGAGCAGTACTTC,CASSVTGLEEQYF
TRBJ2-3,15,TRBD1,many,TRBV27,TGTGCCAGCAGGCGAGGACAGGTGGGGCCAGATACGCAGTATTTT,CASRRGQVGPDTQYF
TRBJ1-1,14,.,many,TRBV14,TGTGCCAGCAGCCAAGCCAGTTCCACGGTTGAAGCTTTCTTT,CASSQASSTVEAFF
TRBJ1-2,11,.,many,TRBV10-3,TGTGCCATCAGAAGTCAGGACGGCTACACCTTC,CAIRSQDGYTF
TRBJ1-2,16,.,medium-sized,TRBV28,TGTGCCAGCAGCTTCCTACCTGGAGGGGTAAAAAATGGCTACACCTTC,CASSFLPGGVKNGYTF
TRBJ1-1,15,.,few,TRBV7-8,TGTGCCAGCAGCTTCACGGGGGGAGACGCAAAAGAAGCTTTCTTT,CASSFTGGDAKEAFF
TRBJ2-1,13,.,many,TRBV25-1,TGTGCCAGCAGTACCGGGAGTTGGGGTGAGCAGTTCTTC,CASSTGSWGEQFF
TRBJ1-5,13,.,medium-sized,TRBV7-2,TGTGCCAGCAGCCGGAGGCGAGATCAGCCCCAGCATTTT,CASSRRRDQPQHF
TRBJ2-7,14,TRBD1,many,TRBV27,TGTGCCAGCAGTTTAAGGGGGCTCTCCTACGAGCAGTACTTC,CASSLRGLSYEQYF
TRBJ2-1,16,TRBD2,medium-sized,TRBV5-4,TGTGCCAGCACCACGGGGTTGGTGCGGGAGGGCGGTGAGCAGTTCTTC,CASTTGLVREGGEQFF
TRBJ2-1,13,TRBD2,many,TRBV29-1,TGCAGCGTTGAGAGACTAGCGGATGCAAGGCAGTTCTTC,CSVERLADARQFF
TRBJ2-7,14,.,many,TRBV5-1,TGCGCCAGCAGCTCGACCGACGTCTATTACGAGCAGTACTTC,CASSSTDVYYEQYF
TRBJ2-3,15,.,medium-sized,TRBV20-1,TGCAGTGCTAGTCCCTTGGAGCGGTACACAGATACGCAGTATTTT,CSASPLERYTDTQYF
TRBJ2-5,14,.,many,TRBV11-1,TGTGCCAGCACCCCGGGACGGTCCCAAGAGACCCAGTACTTC,CASTPGRSQETQYF
TRBJ2-7,14,.,many,TRBV28,TGTGCCAGCAGTTTTTTTGGCCTAACCGGCGAGCAGTACTTC,CASSFFGLTGEQYF
TRBJ2-1,15,.,many,TRBV7-3,TGTGCCAGCAGCAAAACAGGACTTAACGACAATGAGCAGTTCTTC,CASSKTGLNDNEQFF
TRBJ2-7,12,.,medium-sized,TRBV27,TGTGCCAGCATGGAGGGACCGTACGAGCAGTACTTC,CASMEGPYEQYF
TRBJ1-4,15,TRBD1,medium-sized,TRBV7-9,TGTGCCAGCAGCTCCTGGACAGGGCAGTACGAAAAACTGTTTTTT,CASSSWTGQYEKLFF
TRBJ2-3,17,TRBD2,medium-sized,TRBV7-2,TGTGCCAGCAGCGATGGGGCTAGCGGGTCTAGCACAGATACGCAGTATTTT,CASSDGASGSSTDTQYF
TRBJ1-5,16,TRBD1,many,TRBV4-2,TGTGCCAGCAGCCAGGAACCAGGGACAGGTAATCACAGGCAGCATTTT,CASSQEPGTGNHRQHF
TRBJ2-3,15,TRBD2,many,TRBV10-3,TGTGCCATCAGTGGGAGCGGGAGTCTAACAGATACGCAGTATTTT,CAISGSGSLTDTQYF
TRBJ2-1,14,TRBD2,many,TRBV5-1,TGCGCCAGCACCGGAGGGGGACTAGCGGGAGACAAGTTCTTC,CASTGGGLAGDKFF
TRBJ2-5,15,.,many,TRBV6-2/TRBV6-3,TGTGCCAGCAGTTACTTACGGACGTTACAAGAGACCCAGTACTTC,CASSYLRTLQETQYF
TRBJ2-2,16,.,many,TRBV6-5,TGTGCCAGCAGTTACCCTGGAGGGCCGAACACCGGGGAGCTGTTTTTT,CASSYPGGPNTGELFF
TRBJ1-1,15,.,many,TRBV3-1,TGTGCCAGCAGCCAAGGGGCGGGAATGAACACTGAAGCTTTCTTT,CASSQGAGMNTEAFF
TRBJ1-6,18,.,many,TRBV4-1,TGCGCCAGCAGCCAAAGCCATTCCCGGGACGTTAATAATTCACCCCTCCACTTT,CASSQSHSRDVNNSPLHF
TRBJ1-1,16,.,many,TRBV7-9,TGTGCCAGCAGGCAAACCTCGGGACCGCTGAGCGCTGAAGCTTTCTTT,CASRQTSGPLSAEAFF
TRBJ2-3,16,.,many,TRBV19,TGTGCCAGTAGTATGGTGGCGGGTCTTAGCACAGATACGCAGTATTTT,CASSMVAGLSTDTQYF
TRBJ2-7,16,.,many,TRBV7-9,TGTGCCAGCAGCTTAAAAAGCACGGACCCTCTTTACGAGCAGTACTTC,CASSLKSTDPLYEQYF